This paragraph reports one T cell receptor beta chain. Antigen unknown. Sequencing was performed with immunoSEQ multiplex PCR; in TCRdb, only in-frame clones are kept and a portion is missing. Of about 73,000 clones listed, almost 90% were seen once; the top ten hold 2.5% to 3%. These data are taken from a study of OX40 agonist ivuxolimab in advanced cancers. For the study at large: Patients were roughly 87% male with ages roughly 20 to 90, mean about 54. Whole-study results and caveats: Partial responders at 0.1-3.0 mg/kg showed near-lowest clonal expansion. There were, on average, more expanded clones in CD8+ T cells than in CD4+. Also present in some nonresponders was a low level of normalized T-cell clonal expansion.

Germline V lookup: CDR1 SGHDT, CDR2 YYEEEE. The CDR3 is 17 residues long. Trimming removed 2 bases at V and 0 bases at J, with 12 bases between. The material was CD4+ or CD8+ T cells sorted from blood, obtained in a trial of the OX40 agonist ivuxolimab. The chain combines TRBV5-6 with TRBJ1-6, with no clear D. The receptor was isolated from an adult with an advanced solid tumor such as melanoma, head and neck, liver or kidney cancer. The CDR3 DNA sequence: TGTGCCAGCAGCTTTGGAGGTCAGACCTCCTATAATTCACCCCTCCACTTT. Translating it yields CASSFGGQTSYNSPLHF.